The rows below give T cell receptor beta chains drawn from one sample of a study of cytomegalovirus exposure and HLA in healthy donors. Libraries were prepared by immunoSEQ multiplex PCR; TCRdb keeps only in-frame clonotypes and omits some of them. The sample carries about 44,000 clones, approximately 93% recorded once. Material: PBMCs. These receptors originate from a woman aged 18-29 years in good health and CMV-seronegative. Both conserved end residues are part of each CDR3. A D gene is named only where the DNA matches it firmly. Rows give clone size only sometimes, using once, few, many, or a class for an expanded clone.

V	size	D	J	DNA	CDR3
TRBV6-1	NA	TRBD2	TRBJ2-3	TGTGCCAGCATACCCGGGGGGACAGATACGCAGTATTTT	CASIPGGTDTQYF
TRBV7-9	once	TRBD1	TRBJ1-1	TGTGCCAGCAGCGAGGACAGGGCGGTGAACACTGAAGCTTTCTTT	CASSEDRAVNTEAFF
TRBV7-3	NA	TRBD2	TRBJ2-5	TGTGCCAGCAGCTCCGGACTAGGAGAGACCCAGTACTTC	CASSSGLGETQYF
TRBV7-8	NA	NA	TRBJ2-7	TGTGCCAGCAGCACCCCCACCGGGGGAGTTGGAGAGCAGTACTTC	CASSTPTGGVGEQYF
TRBV28	NA	NA	TRBJ1-1	TGTGCCAGCAGAAACCCTGTACAGGGATGGACTGAAGCTTTCTTT	CASRNPVQGWTEAFF
TRBV30	NA	TRBD1	TRBJ2-7	TGTGCCTGGAACAGGGACAGCTTAGCCTACGAGCAGTACTTC	CAWNRDSLAYEQYF
TRBV7-9	NA	NA	TRBJ1-2	TGTGCCAGCAGCTTAGGCGGGACGGTCTATGGCTACACCTTC	CASSLGGTVYGYTF
TRBV19	once	NA	TRBJ2-2	TGTGCCAGTAGTATAGATGGTCCTAGACTTACGAACACCGGGGAGCTGTTTTTT	CASSIDGPRLTNTGELFF
TRBV2	NA	NA	TRBJ1-4	TGTGCCAGCAGGATCACAGGGTCGGGTAATGAAAAACTGTTTTTT	CASRITGSGNEKLFF
TRBV28	NA	TRBD1	TRBJ2-5	TGTGCCAGCAGTTGCCTCGACAGGGGCGGGTGCCAAGAGACCCAGTACTTC	CASSCLDRGGCQETQYF
TRBV5-6	NA	NA	TRBJ2-3	TGTGCCAGCAGCTTGGGGAGCGCGGATACGCAGTATTTT	CASSLGSADTQYF
TRBV7-2	NA	TRBD2	TRBJ2-1	TGTGCCAGCAGCTCCCGGGGGGGCTCCTACAATGAGCAGTTCTTC	CASSSRGGSYNEQFF
TRBV5-1	NA	TRBD2	TRBJ2-3	TGCGCCAGCAGCTTGGCCTTTGTGGGAGGGCCGGCAGATACGCAGTATTTT	CASSLAFVGGPADTQYF
TRBV27	NA	NA	TRBJ1-6	TGTGCCAGCAGCCCTTTGGGGAGCTATAATTCACCCCTCCACTTT	CASSPLGSYNSPLHF
TRBV10-2	NA	NA	TRBJ1-2	TGCGCCAGCAGTGAGTCAGGGGCGTGGACTTTGGAGGGCTATGGCTACACCTTC	CASSESGAWTLEGYGYTF
TRBV7-9	NA	NA	TRBJ2-3	TGTGCCAGCAGCTTTACGGGAAATACAGATACGCAGTATTTT	CASSFTGNTDTQYF
TRBV2	NA	NA	TRBJ1-4	TGTGCCAGCAGTTCTGGGCGGGGTTATAATGAAAAACTGTTTTTT	CASSSGRGYNEKLFF
TRBV29-1	NA	TRBD1	TRBJ1-1	TGCAGCGTTGAAGAAGGTGAGGGGGACAGGGACGCTGAAGCTTTCTTT	CSVEEGEGDRDAEAFF
TRBV2	NA	NA	TRBJ2-5	TGTGCCAGCAGTGAACCCTACGGTACCCAGTACTTC	CASSEPYGTQYF
TRBV15	NA	NA	TRBJ2-3	TGTGCCACCAGCAGAGGGGGGACGCGGGGCGTTATCAAAGATACGCAGTATTTT	CATSRGGTRGVIKDTQYF
TRBV2	NA	NA	TRBJ1-1	TGTGCCAGCAGTGAACTGGGCAACACTGAAGCTTTCTTT	CASSELGNTEAFF
TRBV5-4	NA	NA	TRBJ2-7	TGTGCCAGCAGCTTGGTTCCGGGCTCCTACGAGCAGTACTTC	CASSLVPGSYEQYF
TRBV28	NA	TRBD2	TRBJ2-5	TGTGCCAGCACCCCGGGACTAGCGGGAGTCACGTACCAAGAGACCCAGTACTTC	CASTPGLAGVTYQETQYF
TRBV6-5	once	NA	TRBJ2-7	TGTGCCAGCAGTTACTCGGTCCTTCTTAGCTCCTACGAGCAGTACTTC	CASSYSVLLSSYEQYF
TRBV27	NA	NA	TRBJ2-5	TGTGCCAGCAGTTTAAGCCCTCTCGGAGAGACCCAGTACTTC	CASSLSPLGETQYF
TRBV28	NA	TRBD1	TRBJ2-7	TGTGCCAGCAGTCCCGACAGGGGGCAAGGCGAGCAGTACTTC	CASSPDRGQGEQYF
TRBV5-6	NA	NA	TRBJ2-5	TGTGCCAGCAGCTTATTACAGGGAGCCGAGACCCAGTACTTC	CASSLLQGAETQYF
TRBV30	once	NA	TRBJ2-1	TGTGCCTGGAGTCCTCGAGACAATGAGCAGTTCTTC	CAWSPRDNEQFF
TRBV5-6	NA	NA	TRBJ1-2	TGTGCCAGCAGCTTGGGGGGGGGATTCTATGGCTACACCTTC	CASSLGGGFYGYTF
TRBV5-6	few	NA	TRBJ1-1	TGTGCCAGCAGCTTTCAGACTGAAGCTTTCTTT	CASSFQTEAFF
TRBV29-1	NA	TRBD2	TRBJ2-1	TGCAGCGTTGAAGGGCTAGCGGGGGCCAATGAGCAGTTCTTC	CSVEGLAGANEQFF
TRBV10-3	NA	TRBD1	TRBJ1-1	TGTGCCATCAGGTTGGACAGGGAGTTAAACACTGAAGCTTTCTTT	CAIRLDRELNTEAFF
TRBV7-7	once	NA	TRBJ2-3	TGTGCCAGCAGCTTAACCCCAGCGGCAGCCACGCAGTATTTT	CASSLTPAAATQYF
TRBV9	NA	TRBD2	TRBJ2-1	TGTGCCAGCAGCGTAGTGGCGGGAGAAGGCGGTGAGCAGTTCTTC	CASSVVAGEGGEQFF
TRBV28	NA	TRBD1	TRBJ2-7	TGTGCCAGCTCTATACGGGACAGGAGCTACGAGCAGTACTTC	CASSIRDRSYEQYF
TRBV5-1	NA	NA	TRBJ1-4	TGCGCCAGCAGCTTGGACAGATCAACTAATGAAAAACTGTTTTTT	CASSLDRSTNEKLFF
TRBV9	NA	TRBD2	TRBJ2-5	TGTGCCAGCACGCGGGGGGCGGGGGAGACCCAGTACTTC	CASTRGAGETQYF
TRBV7-8	NA	NA	TRBJ2-1	TGTGCCAGCAGCCGACCGGGATTTGAGCAGTTCTTC	CASSRPGFEQFF
TRBV18	NA	NA	TRBJ2-7	TGTGCCAGCTCACCAAGGCTAACCCCCTCGGGCGAGCAGTACTTC	CASSPRLTPSGEQYF
TRBV7-3	NA	TRBD1	TRBJ2-5	TGTGCCAGCAGTTCGAGGACAGGGCCAGACCAAGAGACCCAGTACTTC	CASSSRTGPDQETQYF
TRBV9	NA	NA	TRBJ1-1	TGTGCCAGCAGCGCCGCGGGGAACACTGAAGCTTTCTTT	CASSAAGNTEAFF
TRBV29-1	NA	TRBD2	TRBJ2-7	TGCAGCGTTGTCGGCGGGAGGACCTCCTACGAGCAGTACTTC	CSVVGGRTSYEQYF
TRBV5-1	NA	NA	TRBJ2-5	TGCGCCAGCAGCCGGCTCGGGACATCACACCAAGAGACCCAGTACTTC	CASSRLGTSHQETQYF
TRBV28	NA	NA	TRBJ1-2	TGTGCCAGCGGAGTAAACTATGGCTACACCTTC	CASGVNYGYTF
TRBV13	NA	TRBD2	TRBJ2-1	TGTGCCAGCAGCTCCCGGACTAGCGGGAGCTCCTACAATGAGCAGTTCTTC	CASSSRTSGSSYNEQFF
TRBV6-6	NA	NA	TRBJ2-2	TGTGCCAGCAAGGGGCCCTTAGCGAACACCGGGGAGCTGTTTTTT	CASKGPLANTGELFF
TRBV6-1	NA	NA	TRBJ2-1	TGTGCCAGCGCCCAAGGAGGGTTGCTCGGGCAGTTCTTC	CASAQGGLLGQFF
TRBV10-3	NA	TRBD2	TRBJ2-1	TGTGCCATCAGCGATACTAGCGGCATCTACAATGAGCAGTTCTTC	CAISDTSGIYNEQFF